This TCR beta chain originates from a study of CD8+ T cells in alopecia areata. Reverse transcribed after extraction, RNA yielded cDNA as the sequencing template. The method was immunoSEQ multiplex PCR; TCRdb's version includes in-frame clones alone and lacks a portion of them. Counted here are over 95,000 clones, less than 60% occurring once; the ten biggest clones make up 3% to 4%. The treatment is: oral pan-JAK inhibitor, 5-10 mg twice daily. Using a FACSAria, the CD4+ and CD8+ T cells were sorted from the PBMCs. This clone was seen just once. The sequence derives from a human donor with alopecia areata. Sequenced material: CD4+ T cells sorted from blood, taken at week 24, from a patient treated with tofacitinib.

DNA for the CDR3: TGTGCCACCAGCGGGACAGGGAATACTGAAGCTTTCTTT. Its protein product is CATSGTGNTEAFF. The gene calls are TRBV15 and TRBJ1-1, with TRBD1 matching 9 bases. Germline V CDR1 and CDR2: LNHNV, YYDKDF (reference sequence). V was clipped by 5 bases and J by 5 bases; unmatched bases: 3. The CDR3 extends over 13 amino acids.